This T cell receptor beta chain derives from a study of blood T cell repertoires in COVID-19 (dated by TCRdb to 2018 to 2021). Broadly, across the study: Samples covering the acute and convalescent phases of COVID-19 were provided by collaborators in the United States, Italy and Spain. The material from the prospective study consisted of cDNA or gDNA derived from T cells, B-cell-depleted T cells, or PBMCs. Subjects who had been exposed to COVID-19, were actively infected with it, or had recovered from it provided the deeply sampled blood TCRbeta repertoires that made up the dataset. The repertoires were released in a freely available public database meant as a resource for research on the immune response to SARS-CoV-2. Samples came from the ongoing ImmuneRACE study (first 160 participants) plus 1,254 subjects from 6 global collaborators. Sample metadata almost always included a de-identified subject ID, COVID-19 status, age in years and sex. Where HLA class I and class II types were available, the types were taken from metadata supplied by the sample provider, not from assay-based typing.

The paper's findings and limits, for the study overall: Clinical and demographic metadata were provided uncurated, with the amount varying by source and participant.

CDR1 is given as MNHNY and CDR2 as SVGAGI, both from the germline V gene (reference sequence). The CDR3 sequence holds 16 residues, the cysteine and phenylalanine included. CDR3 DNA is the only sequence kept; it has 48 bases, read in frame from the first base. At the junction V is shortened by 6 bases and J by 4 bases; bases outside the gene matches: 8. In Seattle, one collaborating source enrolled patients while the infection was active and tracked those patients longitudinally over the course of disease. Collaborating institutions collected whole blood in K2EDTA tubes following their own protocols. For TCRbeta analysis, collaborators shipped samples as frozen whole blood, isolated PBMCs, or DNA extracted from either of those sample types. TCRbeta CDR3 regions were amplified from genomic DNA by means of the immunoSEQ Assay, a bias-controlled multiplex PCR. From the authors' description of their analysis: The number of nucleated cells in each sample was estimated by amplification of reference gene primers within the assay. To quantify the absolute abundance of each unique TCRbeta CDR3 rearrangement, sequence reads were collapsed and filtered. For each sample, productive Simpson clonality was calculated by taking the square root of Simpson's diversity index across productive rearrangements. TCRdb stores this immuneACCESS table with in-frame sequences only. Part of the clones is absent; in the studies checked, under half of the shortfall reflects unresolved V genes, and no reason is known for the rest. D and trimming were read from the DNA, whereas the V and J calls and clone size are those reported in that table. The sample table lists around 400,000 clones, 87% of them with a count of one. The top ten hold approximately 2.4% of the sample.

Turning to this clone: Which antigen it targets is not known. Base qualities are missing; no much larger clone stands one base away.

Recombination linked TRBV6-6 to TRBJ2-3, and TRBD1 matches 12 of the central bases. The clonotype was recovered from a woman in her sixties or seventies with COVID-19, enrolled during active disease. Specimen: peripheral blood. CDR3 sequence: CASRKSGTGGADTQYF. The base sequence is TGTGCCAGCAGGAAGAGCGGGACAGGGGGCGCAGATACGCAGTATTTT.